The entry that follows covers one T cell receptor beta chain sequence. The record originates from a study of Ad26.COV2.S vaccination and SARS-CoV-2 variants. The method was immunoSEQ multiplex PCR; TCRdb's version includes in-frame clones alone and lacks a portion of them. The table lists some 290,000 clones, around four fifths of them singletons, with 2.1% in the top ten. Regarding treatment: 19 received Ad26.COV2.S at low or high dose, single or two shots; 5 received placebo; per-sample allocation not given. Samples came from day 63 after the first vaccine or placebo injection. The material was peripheral blood, obtained in a trial of Ad26.COV2.S vaccine versus placebo. The receptor's source is a person aged 18-65 years who received the Ad26.COV2.S COVID-19 vaccine or a placebo.

The DNA for the CDR3 is TGTGCCAGCAGCCTAACCCCCGGGACAGGGCCCAATGAGCAGTTCTTC. It translates to CASSLTPGTGPNEQFF. The chain links TRBV3-1 (or the pseudogene TRBV3-2) to TRBJ2-1, with 9 bases matching TRBD1. This CDR3 has 16 residues. Germline CDR1 LGHDT, CDR2 YNNKEL (reference sequence). V shed 4 bases, J shed 6 bases, and the junction held 10 bases outside the gene matches.